The TCR beta chain described here comes from a study of identical twins. The germline V gene encodes CDR1 SGHTS and CDR2 YDEGEE. V was trimmed by 0 bases and J by 1 base, leaving 14 bases between them. The CDR3 runs 17 residues. Concerning this clonotype: As yet, its antigen is unknown.

TCRdb re-called the 5' RACE reads with MiXCR, one entry per CDR3 protein. The sample consists of some 1,600,000 distinct CDR3 sequences, about 31% of them appearing once. Study-wide results and caveats: Out-of-frame alpha sequences common to twins were enriched for low generation probability. Fewer insertions characterized abundant cord blood beta clonotypes, whereas memory repertoires showed none. Researchers reported weaker excess twin sharing in beta out-of-frame sequences.

This receptor was taken from a newborn girl in good health. The sequencing input was cord blood. The V call is TRBV5-8, the J call TRBJ1-5; D is possibly TRBD1 (5 bases). The DNA for the CDR3 is TGTGCCAGCAGCTTGGATGAGGTTGGGGCGAGCAATCAGCCCCAGCATTTT. It encodes CASSLDEVGASNQPQHF.